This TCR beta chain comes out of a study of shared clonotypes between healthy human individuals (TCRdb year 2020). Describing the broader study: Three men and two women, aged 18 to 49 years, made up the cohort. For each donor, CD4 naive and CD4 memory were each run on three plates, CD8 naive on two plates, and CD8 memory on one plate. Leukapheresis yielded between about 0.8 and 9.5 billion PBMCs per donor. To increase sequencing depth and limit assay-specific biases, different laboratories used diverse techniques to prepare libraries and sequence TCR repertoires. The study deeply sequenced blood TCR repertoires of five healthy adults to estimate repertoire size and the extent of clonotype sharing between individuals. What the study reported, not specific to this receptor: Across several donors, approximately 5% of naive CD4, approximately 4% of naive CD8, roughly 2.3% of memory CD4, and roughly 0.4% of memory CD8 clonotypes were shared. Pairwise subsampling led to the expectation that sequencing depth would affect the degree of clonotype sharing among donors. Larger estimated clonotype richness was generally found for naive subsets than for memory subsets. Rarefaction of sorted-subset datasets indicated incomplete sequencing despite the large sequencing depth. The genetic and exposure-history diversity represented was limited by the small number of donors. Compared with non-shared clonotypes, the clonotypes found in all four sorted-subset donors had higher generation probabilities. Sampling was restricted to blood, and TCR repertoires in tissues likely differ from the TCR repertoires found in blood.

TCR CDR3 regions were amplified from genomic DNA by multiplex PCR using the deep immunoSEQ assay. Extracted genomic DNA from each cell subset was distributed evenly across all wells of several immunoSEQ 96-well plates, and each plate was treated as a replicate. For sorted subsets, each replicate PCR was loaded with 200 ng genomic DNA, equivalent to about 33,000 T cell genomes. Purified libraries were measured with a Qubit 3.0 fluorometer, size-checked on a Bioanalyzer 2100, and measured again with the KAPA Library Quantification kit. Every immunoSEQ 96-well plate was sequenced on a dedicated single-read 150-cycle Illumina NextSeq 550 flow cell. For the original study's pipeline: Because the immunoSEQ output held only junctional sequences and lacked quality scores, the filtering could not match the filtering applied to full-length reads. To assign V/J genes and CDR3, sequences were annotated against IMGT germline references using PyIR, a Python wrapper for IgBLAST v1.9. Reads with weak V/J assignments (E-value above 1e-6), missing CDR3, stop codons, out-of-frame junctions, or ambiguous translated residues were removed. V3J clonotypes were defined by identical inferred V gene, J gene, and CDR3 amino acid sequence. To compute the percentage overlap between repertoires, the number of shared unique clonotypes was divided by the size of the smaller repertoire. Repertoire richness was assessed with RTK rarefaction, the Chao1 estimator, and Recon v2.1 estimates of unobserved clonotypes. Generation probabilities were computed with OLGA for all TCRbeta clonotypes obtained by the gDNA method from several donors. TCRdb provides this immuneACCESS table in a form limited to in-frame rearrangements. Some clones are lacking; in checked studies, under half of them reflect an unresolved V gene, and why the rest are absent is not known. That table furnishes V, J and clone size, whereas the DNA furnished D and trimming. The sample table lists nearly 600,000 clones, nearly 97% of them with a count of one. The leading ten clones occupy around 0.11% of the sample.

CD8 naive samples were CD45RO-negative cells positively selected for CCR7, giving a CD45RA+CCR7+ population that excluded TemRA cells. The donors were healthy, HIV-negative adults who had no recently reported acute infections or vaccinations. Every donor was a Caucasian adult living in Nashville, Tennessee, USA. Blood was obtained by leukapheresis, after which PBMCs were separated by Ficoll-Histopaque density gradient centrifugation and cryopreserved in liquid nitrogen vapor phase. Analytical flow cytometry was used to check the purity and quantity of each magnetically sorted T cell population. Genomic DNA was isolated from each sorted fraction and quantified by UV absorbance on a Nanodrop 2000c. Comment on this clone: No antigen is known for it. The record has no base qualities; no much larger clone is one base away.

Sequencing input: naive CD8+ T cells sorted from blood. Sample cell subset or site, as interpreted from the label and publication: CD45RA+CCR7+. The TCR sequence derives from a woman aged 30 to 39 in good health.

CDR3 sequence: CASSPEGGLHGYTF. DNA sequence: TGTGCCAGCAGTCCAGAGGGAGGGTTGCATGGCTACACCTTC. The sequence joins TRBV28 to TRBJ1-2; no D segment can be confidently identified. Trimming removed 5 bases from V and 6 bases from J, leaving 16 bases between the germline ends. The germline V gene provides CDR1 MDHEN and CDR2 SYDVKM. Including cysteine and phenylalanine, the CDR3 has 14 amino acids. Left in the record is the CDR3 DNA by itself, 42 bases read in frame from the first base.